A single sample gave rise to the 7 T cell receptor beta chains below, sequenced in a study of blood T cell repertoires in COVID-19. Produced via immunoSEQ multiplex PCR; TCRdb's table is partial and in-frame only. The data contain 200,000 to 300,000 clones, 85% to 90% of them singletons. Material: peripheral blood. These receptors were collected from a woman aged 55-75 years with COVID-19, enrolled during active disease.

A remark on this clone: The germline gene is not matched at one end of the junction; a read error may be the cause. The chain has TRBV28 and TRBJ2-7; the D is unclear. Germline CDR1 MDHEN, CDR2 SYDVKM. CDR3 size: 11 residues. The CDR3 sequence: CASTGTTLASF. In DNA form, the CDR3 reads TGTGCCAGCACTGGTACGACCTTAGCCTCCTTC.

This clone has just one count. The chain uses TRBV18 and TRBJ1-6, with D possibly TRBD1 on 6 matching bases. CDR1 KGHSH and CDR2 LQKENI come from the germline V gene. Trimming left V 3 bases short and J 7 bases short, with 13 bases between. There are 15 residues in the CDR3. DNA for the CDR3: TGTGCCAGCTCACCTCGTACAGGGCCCAATTCACCCCTCCACTTT. Its translation: CASSPRTGPNSPLHF.

The chain combines TRBV5-5 with TRBJ2-1, with D possibly matching TRBD2 (6 bases). From germline, CDR1 is SGHKS and CDR2 YYEKEE (reference sequence). Deletions cut 5 bases from V and 9 bases from J, with 15 bases between. The CDR3 runs to 13 residues. Here the CDR3 DNA reads TGTGCCAGCAGAGCGGAGGGTAGGGGTGAGCAGTTCTTC. Translation gives CASRAEGRGEQFF.

The chain combines TRBV5-5 with TRBJ2-6; possibly TRBD2 for D (6 bases). The CDR3 has 18 residues. In germline, CDR1 is SGHKS, CDR2 YYEKEE (reference sequence). V lost 3 bases and J lost 0, with 16 bases in between. The CDR3 nucleotides are TGTGCCAGCAGCTCCGGGAGAGGATTCACCTCTGGGGCCAACGTCCTGACTTTC. It translates to CASSSGRGFTSGANVLTF.

This sequence joins TRBV9 and TRBJ2-3; 9 nucleotides align to TRBD2. CDR3 length: 17 residues. CDR1 and CDR2 (germline): SGDLS, YYNGEE. Losses at the gene ends were 0 bases for V and 5 bases for J; bases not matched to a gene: 10. CDR3 nucleotide sequence: TGTGCCAGCAGCGTAGGAGGGGCGGGAGGGGCTGGAGATACGCAGTATTTT. Encoded protein: CASSVGGAGGAGDTQYF.

The genes are TRBV29-1 and TRBJ1-1; no definite D call. The CDR3 runs to 15 residues. In germline, CDR1 is SQVTM, CDR2 ANQGSEA. With 2 bases removed from V and 0 bases from J, the gap between germline ends came to 13 bases. In DNA, the CDR3 is TGCAGCGTTGAATGGTTAGGAGGATTGAACACTGAAGCTTTCTTT. It specifies CSVEWLGGLNTEAFF. Supplemented by reference TRBV29-1 and TRBJ1-1, the full variable domain reads SAVISQKPSRDICQRGTSLTIQCQVDSQVTMMFWYRQQPGQSLTLIATANQGSEATYESGFVIDKFPISRPNLTFSTLTVSNMSPEDSSIYLCSVEWLGGLNTEAFFGQGTRLTVV.

This clone has a handful of counts. The CDR3 spells CASSWGVQETQYF. CDR3 sequence (DNA): TGTGCCAGCAGTTGGGGAGTCCAAGAGACCCAGTACTTC. This chain connects TRBV27 to TRBJ2-5, with D possibly being TRBD2 (5 bases). CDR3 size: 13 residues. Germline V gives CDR1 MNHEY, CDR2 SMNVEV (reference sequence). Trimming removed 4 bases at V and 1 base at J, with 7 bases between.